The 16 T cell receptor beta chains presented below share a single source sample, sequenced in a study of memory CD4+ T cells and cytomegalovirus serostatus. The table came from immunoSEQ multiplex PCR; TCRdb's copy has only in-frame clones and leaves some out. This sample has 40,000 to 55,000 clones, with approximately 82% found just once. The sort gate was single viable CD3+CD4+CD8-CD45RO+ cells for memory CD4+ T cells. The sample comprised memory CD4+ T cells from blood. The receptors come from an adult in good health and CMV-seronegative.

The gene calls are TRBV28 and TRBJ2-2, with D uncertain. The germline V gene encodes CDR1 MDHEN and CDR2 SYDVKM. CDR3 length equals 11 residues. The V end lost 8 bases, the J end lost 7 bases, and 8 bases lay between the germline ends. CDR3 sequence reads: CASVWFGELFF. CDR3 bases: TGTGCCAGCGTATGGTTCGGGGAGCTGTTTTTT.

This chain uses TRBV20-1 with TRBJ1-2; D gene uncertain. Per the germline V gene, CDR1 is DFQATT and CDR2 is SNEGSKA (reference sequence). V gave up 6 bases and J gave up 6 bases, with 11 bases separating them. CDR3 length equals 11 residues. The CDR3 sequence is CSALLRNGYTF. The DNA for the CDR3 is TGCAGTGCACTTCTTCGAAATGGCTACACCTTC.

This chain links TRBV7-9 with TRBJ2-1; D is possibly TRBD1 (5 bases). Germline V gene sequence: CDR1 SEHNR, CDR2 FQNEAQ (reference sequence). Deletions cut 2 bases from V and 5 bases from J, with 10 bases between. The length of the CDR3 is 14 residues. This CDR3 is CASSLTQGNNEQFF. DNA for the CDR3: TGTGCCAGCAGCTTAACCCAGGGAAACAATGAGCAGTTCTTC.

J is TRBJ2-2 and V is TRBV7-2; D unclear. V lost 4 bases, J lost 3 bases, and 6 bases lay in between. The germline V gene encodes CDR1 SGHTA and CDR2 FQGNSA. CDR3 length: 13 residues. CDR3 sequence (DNA): TGTGCCAGCAGCTGGTTTGACACCGGGGAGCTGTTTTTT. Translation: CASSWFDTGELFF.

V gene TRBV4-1 combines with J gene TRBJ1-5, with D maybe TRBD1 (6 bases). Deletions cut 2 bases from V and 4 bases from J, with 15 bases between. CDR1 is MGHRA and CDR2 is YSYEKL in the germline V gene. The CDR3 consists of 16 residues. The CDR3 loop is CASSQFFTQGNQPQHF. The DNA of the CDR3 is TGCGCCAGCAGCCAATTCTTCACCCAGGGGAATCAGCCCCAGCATTTT.

This clone occurred once. This sequence joins TRBV28 and TRBJ1-1, with D unresolved. Germline assignment: CDR1 MDHEN and CDR2 SYDVKM. V lost 2 bases and J lost 8, with 12 bases in between. The CDR3 runs 13 residues. CDR3 residues: CASSLTKLEEAFF. In nucleotides, the CDR3 is TGTGCCAGCAGTTTAACTAAGCTAGAGGAAGCTTTCTTT.

The chain employs TRBV25-1 and TRBJ1-5; D remains ambiguous. Per germline, CDR1 MGHDK and CDR2 SYGVNS. The CDR3 has 14 amino acids. The V and J ends lost 1 base and 7 bases respectively, with 11 bases between them. CDR3 coding DNA: TGTGCCAGCAGTGAATCTGCGAGATACCAGCCCCAGCATTTT. It translates to CASSESARYQPQHF.

This clone was observed a few times. The rearrangement links TRBV7-9 to TRBJ1-2; D ambiguous. CDR1 is SEHNR and CDR2 is FQNEAQ in the germline V gene (reference sequence). V lost 5 bases and J 0 bases, leaving 10 bases between the germline ends. The CDR3 covers 14 residues. The CDR3 sequence is CASSRTGANYGYTF. The DNA for the CDR3 is TGTGCCAGCAGCCGGACTGGAGCTAACTATGGCTACACCTTC.

This clone was seen a few times. CDR3 bases: TGCAGCGTTGCCTTCAGGTACCAAAGGGACACTGAAGCTTTCTTT. Amino acids: CSVAFRYQRDTEAFF. The rearrangement uses TRBV29-1 and TRBJ1-1; the D is unclear. The CDR3 consists of 15 residues. Germline V gene sequence: CDR1 SQVTM, CDR2 ANQGSEA. V gave up 4 bases and J gave up 3 bases, with 18 bases separating them.

This clone was counted once. This chain connects TRBV7-2 to TRBJ2-7; maybe TRBD2 (7 bases). The V and J ends lost 5 bases and 7 bases respectively, with 18 bases between them. The CDR3 has 14 amino acids. The V gene's germline CDR1 is SGHTA and CDR2 FQGNSA. In nucleotides, the CDR3 is TGTGCCAGCAGCCCAAGGGGGGGAACGAGGGAGCAGTACTTC. Translated, it gives CASSPRGGTREQYF. Together with reference TRBV7-2 and TRBJ2-7, the CDR3 gives the full variable domain: GAGVSQSPSNKVTEKGKDVELRCDPISGHTALYWYRQSLGQGLEFLIYFQGNSAPDKSGLPSDRFSAERTGGSVSTLTIQRTQQEDSAVYLCASSPRGGTREQYFGPGTRLTVT.

The rearrangement uses TRBV10-1 and TRBJ2-3; D is ambiguous. The CDR3 spans 14 residues. Trimming cost V 3 bases and J 9 bases, with 16 bases left between them. From germline, CDR1 is WNHNN and CDR2 SYGVQD (reference sequence). The CDR3 bases are TGCGCCAGCAGTGATTTTGTTATGGGCGCGACGCAGTATTTT. It yields the protein CASSDFVMGATQYF.

This clone was seen a single time. This chain connects TRBV2 to TRBJ2-5; TRBD2 aligns across 14 bases. There are 15 residues in the CDR3. Germline V CDR1 and CDR2: SNHLY, FYNNEI. V dropped 5 bases and J dropped 4; count of bases not matched to a gene: 3. The CDR3 reads CASSRLAGGLETQYF. In DNA, the CDR3 is TGTGCCAGCAGTAGACTAGCGGGGGGGCTAGAGACCCAGTACTTC.

As to this clone: The junction shows a germline mismatch at one end, possibly a read error. This chain connects TRBV28 to TRBJ1-4; D is possibly TRBD1 (6 bases). Germline lookup yields CDR1 MDHEN and CDR2 SYDVKM. The CDR3 has 12 amino acids. CDR3 coding DNA: TGTGCCAGCAGTTTATTCGGGGGGCCGGAAGTTTTT. This encodes CASSLFGGPEVF.

The chain recombines TRBV12-5 with TRBJ1-1, with unresolved D. The V end lost 7 bases, the J end lost 4 bases, and 13 bases lay between the germline ends. The CDR3 contains 13 residues. Germline V gene sequence: CDR1 LGHNT, CDR2 FRNRAP. The CDR3 DNA reads as TGTGCTAGTGCCGATGGGCTTGGCACTGAAGCTTTCTTT. Its protein is CASADGLGTEAFF.

The gene calls are TRBV30 and TRBJ1-1; D is unclear. V was cut by 7 bases and J by 0 bases, with 15 bases left in between. This CDR3 comprises 14 residues. The V gene's germline CDR1 is GTSNPN and CDR2 SVGIG (reference sequence). Here the CDR3 reads CAFGWMGMNTEAFF. The CDR3 region has the DNA TGTGCCTTCGGGTGGATGGGCATGAACACTGAAGCTTTCTTT.

The chain has TRBV29-1 and TRBJ2-3, with D uncertain. The length of the CDR3 is 12 residues. V was shortened by 4 bases and J by 6 bases, with 11 bases between the two germline ends. CDR1 is SQVTM, CDR2 ANQGSEA, per germline. CDR3 sequence reads: CSVGSLTDTQYF. As DNA, the CDR3 is TGCAGCGTTGGGTCCCTCACGGATACGCAGTATTTT.